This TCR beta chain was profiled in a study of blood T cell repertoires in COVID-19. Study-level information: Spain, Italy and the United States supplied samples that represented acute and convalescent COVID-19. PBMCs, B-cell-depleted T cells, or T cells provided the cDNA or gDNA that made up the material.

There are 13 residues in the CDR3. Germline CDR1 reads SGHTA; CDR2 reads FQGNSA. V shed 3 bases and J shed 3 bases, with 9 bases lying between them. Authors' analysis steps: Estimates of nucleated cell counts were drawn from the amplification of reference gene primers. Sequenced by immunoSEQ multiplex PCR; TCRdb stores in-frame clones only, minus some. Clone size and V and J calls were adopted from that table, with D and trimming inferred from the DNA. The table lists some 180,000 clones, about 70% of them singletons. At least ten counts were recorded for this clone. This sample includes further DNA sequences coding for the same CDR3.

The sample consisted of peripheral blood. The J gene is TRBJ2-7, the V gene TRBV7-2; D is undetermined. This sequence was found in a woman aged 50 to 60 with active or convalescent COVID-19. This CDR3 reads CASSLSPSYEQYF. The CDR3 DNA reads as TGTGCCAGCAGCTTGTCCCCTAGCTACGAGCAGTACTTC.